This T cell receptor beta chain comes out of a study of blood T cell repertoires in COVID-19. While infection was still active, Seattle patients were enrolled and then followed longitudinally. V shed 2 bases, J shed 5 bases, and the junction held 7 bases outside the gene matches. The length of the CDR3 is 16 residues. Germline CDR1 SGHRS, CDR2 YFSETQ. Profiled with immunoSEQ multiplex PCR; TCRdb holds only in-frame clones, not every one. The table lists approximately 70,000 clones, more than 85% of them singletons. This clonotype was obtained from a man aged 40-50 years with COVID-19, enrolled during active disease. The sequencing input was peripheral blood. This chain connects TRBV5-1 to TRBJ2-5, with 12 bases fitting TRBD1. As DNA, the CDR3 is TGCGCCAGCAGCTTAGGGACAGGGGGCCTCTGGGAGACCCAGTACTTC. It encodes CASSLGTGGLWETQYF. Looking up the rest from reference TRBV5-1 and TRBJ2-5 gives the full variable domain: KAGVTQTPRYLIKTRGQQVTLSCSPISGHRSVSWYQQTPGQGLQFLFEYFSETQRNKGNFPGRFSGRQFSNSRSEMNVSTLELGDSALYLCASSLGTGGLWETQYFGPGTRLLVL.